This T cell receptor (beta chain) was found in a study of blood T cell repertoires in COVID-19. Background on the study: The origin of the acute and convalescent COVID-19 samples was the United States, Italy and Spain. In each case, the material was cDNA or gDNA derived from T cells, B-cell-depleted T cells, or PBMCs.

Germline values: CDR1 ENHRY, CDR2 SYGVKD. The CDR3 has 13 residues. Between the trimmed V and J ends, which lost 4 bases and 8 bases, there was a span of 14 bases. Produced via immunoSEQ multiplex PCR; TCRdb's table is partial and in-frame only. This table has around 98,000 clones, 70% to 85% appearing once. The sequence came from a man between 65 and 85 years old with active or convalescent COVID-19. What was sequenced was peripheral blood. This chain uses TRBV10-3 with TRBJ1-2, with D maybe TRBD1 (6 bases). For the CDR3, the DNA is TGTGCCATCAGTGTCGTCAGGGGAGAAGGCTACACCTTC. This codes for CAISVVRGEGYTF.